This T cell receptor beta chain appears in the sequencing data of a study of Ad26.COV2.S vaccination and SARS-CoV-2 variants. The overall study: The donor participated in the COV1001 trial, in its Ad26.COV2.S arm.

Assay: immunoSEQ multiplex PCR; the TCRdb copy retains only in-frame clones and omits some. Found here are 350,000 to 500,000 clones, approximately 88% of them singletons; the top ten hold about 3.6%. Remarks on this clone: Other DNA variants within this sample encode the same CDR3.

CDR1 and CDR2 (germline): SGHRS, YFSETQ. This CDR3 spans 13 amino acids. Trimming left V 0 bases short and J 1 base short, with 2 bases between. This sample's treatment: roughly 18 received Ad26.COV2.S at low or high dose, single or two shots; about five received placebo; per-sample allocation not given. Sampling occurred on day 63 after the first vaccine or placebo injection. The material sequenced was peripheral blood, taken in a trial of Ad26.COV2.S vaccine versus placebo. The TCR sequence derives from a person between 18 and 65 years old who received the Ad26.COV2.S COVID-19 vaccine or a placebo. The rearrangement joins TRBV5-1 to TRBJ1-5; the D is unclear. In nucleotides, the CDR3 is TGCGCCAGCAGCTTGGGCAGCAATCAGCCCCAGCATTTT. Translated: CASSLGSNQPQHF.